This T cell receptor (beta chain) was captured in a study of T-cell memory formation after mild COVID-19. Looking at the study overall: Clustering of TCRs was largely donor specific.

Germline V gives CDR1 SGHRS, CDR2 YFSETQ. The CDR3 extends over 15 amino acids. Trimming stripped 5 bases from V and 2 bases from J, with 17 bases between. TCRdb analysed the 5' RACE reads with MiXCR anew, one entry per CDR3 protein. The sample consists of around 410,000 distinct CDR3 sequences, more than 20% of them appearing once. This TCR was recovered from an adult woman who had mild COVID-19 (a few samples of this study predate the infection). Cell type and time point are not known. V usage is TRBV5-1 and J usage is TRBJ2-7; a weak D match, TRBD1 (6 bases). Sequenced material: PBMCs or a T cell subset sorted from them (not recorded which). CDR3 protein: CASSYTGSPTYEQYF. DNA for the CDR3: TGCGCCAGCAGTTACACAGGGTCCCCTACCTACGAGCAGTACTTC. Drawing the rest from reference TRBV5-1 and TRBJ2-7, the complete variable domain is KAGVTQTPRYLIKTRGQQVTLSCSPISGHRSVSWYQQTPGQGLQFLFEYFSETQRNKGNFPGRFSGRQFSNSRSEMNVSTLELGDSALYLCASSYTGSPTYEQYFGPGTRLTVT.